In this sample, the clone carrying this T cell receptor (beta chain) turned up a few times. Its antigen is unidentified. The data were obtained in a study of beta chain features in type 1 diabetes. Study-wide findings and caveats: Patients with Type 1 diabetes showed moderately but significantly shorter TCRB CDR3s in all four CD4+ subsets. Insertions were fewer and deletions more numerous at VDJ junctions in type 1 diabetes patients.

Sorting gave populations that all exceeded 95% purity. With 5 bases removed from V and 1 base from J, the gap between germline ends came to 21 bases. The CDR3 contains 18 residues. Germline CDR1 is SEHNR and CDR2 is FQNEAQ (reference sequence). Sequencing targeted expressed TCRB transcripts, as all isolated RNA had been reverse transcribed. This table comes from immunoSEQ multiplex PCR, and its TCRdb copy is limited to in-frame clones, with some not included. Counted here are 600,000 to 650,000 clones, about a sixth occurring once; the ten biggest clones make up approximately 0.093%. The TCR was taken from a man between 18 and 35 years old in good health. The sequencing sample was made of naive CD4+ T cells from blood. The chain has TRBV7-9 and TRBJ2-4; the D gene could be TRBD1 or TRBD2 (5 bases each). CDR3 amino acids: CASSRRGAPEMAKNIQYF. DNA for the CDR3: TGTGCCAGCAGCCGTCGGGGCGCTCCCGAGATGGCCAAAAACATTCAGTACTTC.